The clone carrying this TCR beta chain has a handful of counts. Its antigen remains unidentified. Unique molecular identifiers were present in the TCR beta cDNA libraries. When about 1 to 11 million T cells were used, they gave a few hundred thousand cDNA molecules. TCRdb fed the PCR reads into MiXCR, producing one record per CDR3 protein. Among approximately 460,000 distinct CDR3 sequences listed, 45% were seen once. This sample stems from a study of post-analysis software for immune sequencing data. Overall study: There were relapsing-remitting, secondary progressive and progressive-relapsing multiple sclerosis among the disease courses included. Overall study results and limits: When compared against controls, multiple sclerosis patients showed significantly lower normalized Chao1 diversity. Among 5 or 6 TRBV segments more frequent in patients than controls were TRBV5-6, TRBV5-1 and TRBV20-1.

V gave up 2 bases and J gave up 3 bases; unmatched junction bases: 8. CDR1 and CDR2 (germline): MGHDK, SYGVNS. This CDR3 spans 16 amino acids. This chain uses TRBV25-1 with TRBJ1-2; the match to TRBD1 covers 8 bases. Sample: blood. The clonotype comes from a girl aged 5-17 years with multiple sclerosis. CDR3 loop: CASSEANRGEDYGYTF. The CDR3 DNA is TGTGCCAGCAGTGAAGCGAACAGGGGGGAAGACTATGGCTACACCTTC.